The 21 T cell receptor beta chains below all came from one sample that was sequenced in a study of T cell responses to AZD1222 COVID-19 vaccine. Clones were sequenced by immunoSEQ multiplex PCR, and TCRdb holds only the in-frame ones, with some missing. In the table there are roughly 150,000 clones, approximately 90% of which are singletons. The sequences come from peripheral blood, collected on day 0 of AZD1222 vaccination. Receptor source: an adult in good health.

The chain combines TRBV5-1 with TRBJ2-3; D is perhaps TRBD1 (5 bases). The ends were cut back, 1 base at V and 1 base at J, with 10 bases in the middle. CDR1 SGHRS and CDR2 YFSETQ come from the germline V gene. The CDR3 runs 15 residues. The CDR3: CASSLRQIGTDTQYF. As DNA, the CDR3 is TGCGCCAGCAGCTTGCGACAGATAGGCACAGATACGCAGTATTTT.

V is TRBV15 and J is TRBJ2-2, with D tentatively TRBD1 (6 bases). CDR3 length equals 15 residues. The germline V gene encodes CDR1 LNHNV and CDR2 YYDKDF (reference sequence). The V and J ends lost 1 base and 1 base respectively, with 7 bases between them. CDR3 sequence (DNA): TGTGCCACCAGCAGAGGGGGACAGAACACCGGGGAGCTGTTTTTT. Translated: CATSRGGQNTGELFF.

CDR3 coding DNA: TGTGCCAGCAGCTTGGAGATCGGGGAGCTGTTTTTT. This encodes CASSLEIGELFF. The chain uses TRBV5-4 and TRBJ2-2; no definite D call. Trimming removed 0 bases at V and 7 bases at J, with 4 bases between. CDR3 size: 12 residues. The germline V gene encodes CDR1 SGHNT and CDR2 YYREEE (reference sequence).

The chain is built from TRBV18 and TRBJ1-1, with D maybe TRBD1 (6 bases). Germline V gives CDR1 KGHSH, CDR2 LQKENI. The V and J ends lost 6 bases and 0 bases respectively, with 17 bases between them. The length of the CDR3 is 16 residues. CDR3: CASSRAGVGLNTEAFF. CDR3 coding DNA: TGTGCCAGCTCGCGAGCAGGGGTGGGACTGAACACTGAAGCTTTCTTT.

The rearrangement uses TRBV6-5 and TRBJ2-7; 8 bases align to TRBD1. The CDR3 has 14 amino acids. Trimming cost V 5 bases and J 7 bases; bases outside gene matches: 10. Per germline, CDR1 MNHEY and CDR2 SVGAGI. In nucleotides, the CDR3 is TGTGCCAGCAGTCCCCGGGACAGGTACTATGAGCAGTACTTC. Translated: CASSPRDRYYEQYF.

The chain employs TRBV19 and TRBJ2-1, with D perhaps TRBD2 (6 bases). Trimming took 3 bases from V and 7 from J, leaving 16 bases between them. The CDR3 is 15 amino acids. Germline V gives CDR1 LNHDA, CDR2 SQIVND (reference sequence). This chain's CDR3 is CASSIVVSSGNEQFF. CDR3 nucleotide sequence: TGTGCCAGTAGTATTGTGGTTAGTAGCGGAAATGAGCAGTTCTTC.

This rearrangement joins TRBV19 to TRBJ1-5, with D unresolved. CDR3 size: 14 residues. Germline V lookup: CDR1 LNHDA, CDR2 SQIVND (reference sequence). V lost 4 bases and J lost 1, with 8 bases in between. The CDR3 loop is CASSKSDSNQPQHF. Written as DNA, the CDR3 is TGTGCCAGTAGTAAGTCGGACAGCAATCAGCCCCAGCATTTT.

The chain couples TRBV6-5 to TRBJ1-2; TRBD1 is a possible D gene (5 bases). V was trimmed by 5 bases and J by 6 bases, leaving 13 bases between them. This CDR3 is built from 13 residues. Germline values: CDR1 MNHEY, CDR2 SVGAGI. CDR3 nucleotides: TGTGCCAGCAGTATGGGGGGACCAAATGGCTACACCTTC. Protein sequence: CASSMGGPNGYTF.

The rearrangement uses TRBV7-7 and TRBJ2-1, with 7 bases identical to TRBD1. The CDR3 runs 15 residues. The V gene's germline CDR1 is SSHAT and CDR2 FNYEAQ (reference sequence). V gave up 5 bases and J gave up 4 bases; unmatched junction bases: 8. CDR3 nucleotides: TGTGCCAGCAGCCCAAATAACAGGGGTTACAATGAGCAGTTCTTC. It yields the protein CASSPNNRGYNEQFF.

The CDR3 bases are TGCAGCGCCCTCGCCCGGGACCCAGCCACAGGTGTCTACGAGCAGTACTTC. Protein: CSALARDPATGVYEQYF. This chain uses TRBV29-1 with TRBJ2-7; TRBD1 or TRBD2 may be the D gene (5 bases each). The V end lost 7 bases, the J end lost 3 bases, and 28 bases lay between the germline ends. The length of the CDR3 is 17 residues. Germline-derived CDR1 and CDR2 are SQVTM and ANQGSEA.

The V and J genes are TRBV25-1 and TRBJ1-1; D may be TRBD1 (6 bases). Trimming cost V 2 bases and J 5 bases, with 21 bases left between them. Germline V gene sequence: CDR1 MGHDK, CDR2 SYGVNS. The CDR3 has 17 residues. CDR3 sequence (DNA): TGTGCCAGCAGTGAACCAGCGAGCCAGGGGATTTATACTGAAGCTTTCTTT. It codes for CASSEPASQGIYTEAFF.

The rearrangement joins TRBV21-1 to TRBJ2-7; the D call of TRBD2 is as the table states it, not checked on the DNA. TRBV21-1 is an annotated pseudogene. The CDR3 is made up of 20 amino acids. The CDR3 DNA follows: TGTGCCAGCAGCAAACTACAGCGGGAGGGCCTCCCGAACCCACGATACGAGCAGTACTTC. As protein: CASSKLQREGLPNPRYEQYF.

The chain joins TRBV15 to TRBJ2-7; D is unresolved. The CDR3 has 15 amino acids. CDR1 and CDR2 (germline): LNHNV, YYDKDF (reference sequence). With 1 base removed from V and 2 bases from J, the gap between germline ends came to 12 bases. CDR3 region: CATSRVSVLPYEQYF. DNA for the CDR3: TGTGCCACCAGCAGAGTGTCAGTCCTCCCCTACGAGCAGTACTTC. The full variable domain, completed using reference TRBV15 and TRBJ2-7, is DAMVIQNPRYQVTQFGKPVTLSCSQTLNHNVMYWYQQKSSQAPKLLFHYYDKDFNNEADTPDNFQSRRPNTSFCFLDIRSPGLGDTAMYLCATSRVSVLPYEQYFGPGTRLTVT.

The rearrangement links TRBV3-1 (or the pseudogene TRBV3-2) to TRBJ2-7; 10 nucleotides match TRBD2. V lost 4 bases to trimming and J lost 4 bases; unmatched junction nucleotides: 4. The CDR3 loop spans 14 amino acids. Germline CDR1 is LGHDT and CDR2 is YNNKEL (reference sequence). The CDR3 DNA follows: TGTGCCAGCAGCCGGACTAGCGGAGGTTACGAGCAGTACTTC. Its protein is CASSRTSGGYEQYF.

The genes are TRBV5-4 and TRBJ1-3; the D is unclear. Germline CDR1 SGHNT, CDR2 YYREEE (reference sequence). This CDR3 spans 18 amino acids. With 1 base removed from V and 8 bases from J, the gap between germline ends came to 25 bases. The CDR3 region has the DNA TGTGCCAGCAGCTTGCATCCATCAAATCCCGGGTCCTTAGACACCATATATTTT. It codes for CASSLHPSNPGSLDTIYF.

The chain uses TRBV18 and TRBJ1-1; 7 nucleotides line up with TRBD1. Looked up from germline, CDR1 is KGHSH and CDR2 is LQKENI. V shed 3 bases, J shed 2 bases, and the junction held 6 bases outside the gene matches. The CDR3 runs 15 residues. The CDR3 nucleotides read TGTGCCAGCTCACCGTGGGGACAGCAAAACACTGAAGCTTTCTTT. Translating it yields CASSPWGQQNTEAFF.

V and J are TRBV5-4 and TRBJ2-2; D is possibly TRBD1 (5 bases). Germline V CDR1 and CDR2: SGHNT, YYREEE (reference sequence). The CDR3 has 16 amino acids. V lost 2 bases, J lost 4 bases, and 15 bases lay in between. This chain's CDR3 is CASSLGDLSTTGELFF. As DNA, the CDR3 is TGTGCCAGCAGCTTAGGGGATCTTTCGACCACCGGGGAGCTGTTTTTT. The whole variable domain, filled in from reference TRBV5-4 and TRBJ2-2, reads ETGVTQSPTHLIKTRGQQVTLRCSSQSGHNTVSWYQQALGQGPQFIFQYYREEENGRGNFPPRFSGLQFPNYSSELNVNALELDDSALYLCASSLGDLSTTGELFFGEGSRLTVL.

Written as DNA, the CDR3 is TGTGCCAGCAGTGATACGCCCCATCTCGAAGCTTTCTTT. It is translated as CASSDTPHLEAFF. The chain carries TRBV6-1 and TRBJ1-1; D is ambiguous. Trimming removed 3 bases at V and 8 bases at J, with 13 bases between. The germline V gene encodes CDR1 MNHNS and CDR2 SASEGT. The CDR3 runs to 13 residues.

In its sample, this clone was seen once. J is TRBJ1-2 and V is TRBV11-2; D uncertain. Looked up from germline, CDR1 is SGHAT and CDR2 is FQNNGV. V was shortened by 1 base and J by 5 bases, with 11 bases between the two germline ends. The CDR3 has 14 amino acids. The CDR3 spells CASSLGGYGYGYTF. The CDR3 DNA follows: TGTGCCAGCAGCTTAGGGGGTTATGGGTATGGCTACACCTTC.

The V and J genes are TRBV2 and TRBJ2-7; D remains ambiguous. This CDR3 is built from 14 residues. Germline loops: CDR1 SNHLY, CDR2 FYNNEI. Trimming removed 4 bases from V and 3 bases from J, with 13 bases in between. CDR3 coding DNA: TGTGCCAGCAGTGTGAGGTTTGACTTCTACGAGCAGTACTTC. It codes for CASSVRFDFYEQYF.

J is TRBJ2-1 and V is TRBV24-1, with 8 positions matching TRBD1. The CDR3 loop spans 15 amino acids. V lost 4 bases, J lost 9 bases, and 10 bases stayed unmatched. Germline lookup yields CDR1 KGHDR and CDR2 SFDVKD. The CDR3 nucleotides are TGTGCCACCAGTGACCCGGACAGGGTGGATGGTGAGCAGTTCTTC. Protein product: CATSDPDRVDGEQFF.